This T cell receptor (beta chain) originates from a study of response to subunit inactivated influenza vaccine. Study-wide results and limits: There was a suggestion from the authors that each seasonal influenza vaccination recruits few new T cells.

This CDR3 region has 15 residues. Trimming stripped 6 bases from V and 3 bases from J, with 16 bases between. CDR1 is MNHNS, CDR2 SASEGT, per germline. One entry per CDR3 protein, called by TCRdb with MiXCR from the RT-PCR reads. The sample gives about 520,000 distinct CDR3 sequences, about 25% of which show up once; approximately 2% is in the top ten. A single count supports this clonotype. Its antigen is still unknown. The TCR comes from a man aged 50 or older who received an inactivated influenza vaccine. The gene calls are TRBV6-1 and TRBJ2-3; D is perhaps TRBD2 (5 bases). The sample in question was CD4+ T cells sorted from PBMCs, obtained more than 4 days after vaccination. The CDR3 spells CASRRALGLTDTQYF. In DNA form, the CDR3 reads TGTGCCAGCAGGAGGGCATTAGGGTTGACAGATACGCAGTATTTT.